The 12 T cell receptor beta chains reported below all come from one sample, sequenced in a study of blood T cell repertoires in COVID-19. The protocol was immunoSEQ multiplex PCR, while the TCRdb copy is restricted to in-frame clones and leaves out a portion. The repertoire holds over 55,000 clones, with 82% as singletons. Material for sequencing was peripheral blood. These receptors originate from a woman at least 80 years old with acute or convalescent COVID-19.

In the case of this clone: Its ends do not fully match the called genes, so a read error is possible. J is TRBJ2-7 and V is TRBV10-3, with a tentative D call TRBD2 (5 bases). This CDR3 has 11 residues. Germline V gives CDR1 ENHRY, CDR2 SYGVKD. The CDR3 DNA is TGTGCCATCAGTAACTTCGGGGAGCGGTACTTC. The encoded protein is CAISNFGERYF.

The V call is TRBV28, the J call TRBJ2-3; TRBD2 aligns across 8 bases. The V gene end was trimmed by 8 bases and the J gene end by 2 bases; junction bases not matched to a gene: 15. Germline lookup yields CDR1 MDHEN and CDR2 SYDVKM. CDR3 length equals 17 residues. This CDR3 reads CASGGIGAGATTDTQYF. CDR3 bases: TGTGCCAGCGGAGGAATAGGAGCGGGAGCAACCACAGATACGCAGTATTTT.

This clone was counted a few times. The rearrangement links TRBV29-1 to TRBJ1-1, with a possible D match to TRBD1 (6 bases). The CDR3 runs 13 residues. CDR1 SQVTM and CDR2 ANQGSEA come from the germline V gene. Trimming removed 4 bases from V and 7 bases from J, with 16 bases in between. CDR3 nucleotides: TGCAGCGTTGTACAGGGTTTCCAGGGTGAAGCTTTCTTT. It specifies CSVVQGFQGEAFF.

This clone appeared once. The chain employs TRBV19 and TRBJ2-1; tentatively, D is TRBD2 (6 bases). V lost 5 bases, J lost 0 bases, and 17 bases lay in between. The germline V gene has CDR1 LNHDA and CDR2 SQIVND (reference sequence). The CDR3 is 17 amino acids. The CDR3 DNA reads as TGTGCCAGTAGTCGACTAGGGTGGTTAAGCTCCTACAATGAGCAGTTCTTC. Translating it yields CASSRLGWLSSYNEQFF. Filled out from reference TRBV19 and TRBJ2-1, the complete variable domain reads DGGITQSPKYLFRKEGQNVTLSCEQNLNHDAMYWYRQDPGQGLRLIYYSQIVNDFQKGDIAEGYSVSREKKESFPLTVTSAQKNPTAFYLCASSRLGWLSSYNEQFFGPGTRLTVL.

The J gene is TRBJ1-4, the V gene TRBV27; TRBD1 matches at 7 bases. Germline V gene lookup returns CDR1 MNHEY and CDR2 SMNVEV (reference sequence). The ends lost 5 bases at V and 8 bases at J; junction bases unmatched: 11. The CDR3 totals 15 residues. CDR3 sequence (DNA): TGTGCCAGCAGTCCCCGGGCTTCAGGGGGAGAAAAACTGTTTTTT. The encoded protein is CASSPRASGGEKLFF.

V and J are TRBV6-5 and TRBJ2-2; 8 nucleotides line up with TRBD1. V lost 7 bases and J lost 5; bases outside the gene matches: 9. CDR1 MNHEY and CDR2 SVGAGI come from the germline V gene. This CDR3 is 15 amino acids long. The CDR3 sequence is CASNGRGRRTGELFF. The CDR3 DNA is TGTGCCAGCAACGGCAGGGGGCGACGTACCGGGGAGCTGTTTTTT.

The V gene is TRBV27, the J gene TRBJ1-2; D remains ambiguous. Trimming took off 0 bases at V and 8 bases at J, with 16 bases between the two ends. CDR1 is MNHEY, CDR2 SMNVEV, per germline (reference sequence). This CDR3 has 15 amino acids. CDR3 nucleotide sequence: TGTGCCAGCAGTTTATCAGGGTTCGGGGATTCGGGCTACACCTTC. Its translation: CASSLSGFGDSGYTF.

The chain carries TRBV5-6 and TRBJ1-1; no definite D call. This CDR3 is built from 13 residues. V lost 5 bases and J 0 bases, leaving 8 bases between the germline ends. Germline CDR1 and CDR2: SGHDT and YYEEEE. CDR3: CASSRDMNTEAFF. CDR3 sequence (DNA): TGTGCCAGCAGTCGTGACATGAACACTGAAGCTTTCTTT.

V is TRBV2 and J is TRBJ2-2; unclear D gene. This CDR3 has 15 residues. CDR1 SNHLY and CDR2 FYNNEI come from the germline V gene. The V and J ends lost 4 bases and 0 bases respectively, with 9 bases between them. CDR3 protein: CASSVRQANTGELFF. The CDR3 DNA is TGTGCCAGCAGTGTTAGGCAGGCGAACACCGGGGAGCTGTTTTTT.

The chain links TRBV11-3 to TRBJ2-1; 7 bases map to TRBD1. The CDR3 consists of 14 residues. J gave up 2 bases and V 6 bases, and 4 bases lay outside the gene matches. The germline V gene has CDR1 SGHNT and CDR2 YENEEA. The CDR3 protein is CASSRTGAYNEQFF. CDR3 bases: TGTGCCAGCAGTCGTACAGGGGCCTACAATGAGCAGTTCTTC.

This clone was observed at least ten times. The V and J genes are TRBV18 and TRBJ2-7; tentative D call: TRBD1 (6 bases). Trimming shortened V by 0 bases and J by 2 bases, and 8 bases separated the two germline ends. Germline values: CDR1 KGHSH, CDR2 LQKENI. This CDR3 has 14 residues. CDR3 DNA: TGTGCCAGCTCACCACCTACAGGGACCTACGAGCAGTACTTC. Amino acids: CASSPPTGTYEQYF.

The V and J genes are TRBV24-1 and TRBJ2-2; D is perhaps TRBD1 (6 bases). Germline V gives CDR1 KGHDR, CDR2 SFDVKD. V lost 5 bases, J lost 3 bases, and 15 bases lay in between. The CDR3 runs to 16 residues. The CDR3 region has the DNA TGTGCCACCAGTGGTTTACAGGGTTTTGACACCGGGGAGCTGTTTTTT. It is translated as CATSGLQGFDTGELFF.